The 28 T cell receptor beta chains presented below share a single source sample, sequenced in a study of CD8 T cells in ankylosing spondylitis. General observations from the study: What seemed typical of ankylosing spondylitis blood was a TCR beta motif built from eight highly homologous variants.

What these receptors recognize is not known. In TCRdb, the 5' RACE reads were re-called with MiXCR into one record per CDR3 protein. The data show over 700,000 distinct CDR3 sequences, over 15% seen once. The sequenced sample consisted of blood, either unsorted or a sorted T cell fraction (not recorded which). These receptors were obtained from a male donor with ankylosing spondylitis.

Here the CDR3 reads CASSLNLSYEQYF. The CDR3 DNA is TGTGCCAGCAGTTTGAACCTCTCCTACGAGCAGTACTTC. The V and J genes are TRBV12-3 or TRBV12-4 and TRBJ2-7; no reliable D call. The CDR3 runs to 13 residues. V shed 3 bases and J shed 0 bases, with 6 bases lying between them.

DNA for the CDR3: TGTGCCAGCAGTTACTTTACCGGGACAGGGGGCGGGTATGAGCAGTTCTTC. Its protein product is CASSYFTGTGGGYEQFF. This chain connects TRBV6-5 to TRBJ2-1; 12 nucleotides align to TRBD1. The CDR3 consists of 17 residues. Trimming at V came to 1 base and at J to 8 bases, leaving 9 bases not matched to a gene. Germline loops: CDR1 MNHEY, CDR2 SVGAGI.

The chain recombines TRBV25-1 with TRBJ2-4, with TRBD2 matching 12 bases. Germline trimming cut 4 bases from V and 2 bases from J; bases unmatched to any gene: 3. The CDR3 consists of 16 residues. Germline V gives CDR1 MGHDK, CDR2 SYGVNS. The CDR3 bases are TGTGCCAGCAGTGGTGGACTAGCGGGACCCAAAAACATTCAGTACTTC. This codes for CASSGGLAGPKNIQYF.

The genes are TRBV11-1 and TRBJ2-1; 8 bases line up with TRBD2. This CDR3 is 15 amino acids long. The V segment lost 3 bases and the J segment 8 bases; nucleotides outside the gene matches: 9. Germline V CDR1 and CDR2: SGHAT, FQDESV (reference sequence). The CDR3 reads CASSLGTGGRYEQFF. In DNA form, the CDR3 reads TGTGCCAGCAGCTTGGGGACGGGGGGGCGGTATGAGCAGTTCTTC. Full variable domain (missing parts from reference TRBV11-1 and TRBJ2-1): EAEVAQSPRYKITEKSQAVAFWCDPISGHATLYWYRQILGQGPELLVQFQDESVVDDSQLPKDRFSAERLKGVDSTLKIQPAELGDSAMYLCASSLGTGGRYEQFFGPGTRLTVL.

This chain uses TRBV5-1 with TRBJ2-5; D remains unclear. The V and J ends lost 0 bases and 5 bases respectively, with 11 bases between them. The CDR3 is 14 residues long. The germline V gene has CDR1 SGHRS and CDR2 YFSETQ. The CDR3 nucleotides read TGCGCCAGCAGCTTGGACCGGTTTAGGGAGACCCAGTACTTC. Translation gives CASSLDRFRETQYF.

The rearrangement joins TRBV15 to TRBJ2-1, with 8 bases identical to TRBD2. V lost 0 bases to trimming and J lost 7 bases; unmatched junction nucleotides: 11. CDR1 is LNHNV and CDR2 is YYDKDF in the germline V gene (reference sequence). CDR3 size: 17 residues. The CDR3 DNA sequence: TGTGCCACCAGCAGAGATCTCTCGGGACTAGAGGGAAATGAGCAGTTCTTC. The encoded protein is CATSRDLSGLEGNEQFF.

Comment on this clonotype: One end of the junction is discordant with germline, which a read error may explain. The chain links TRBV3-1 to TRBJ2-7, with D tentatively TRBD1 or TRBD2 (5 bases each). CDR1 LGHDT and CDR2 YNNKEL come from the germline V gene (reference sequence). This CDR3 contains 13 residues. CDR3 sequence: CASSQTPGAGIHF. The CDR3 region has the DNA TGTGCCAGCAGCCAGACCCCCGGGGCCGGGATACACTTC.

This clonotype has only a few counts. The chain employs TRBV12-3 or TRBV12-4 and TRBJ2-2; TRBD1 might be the D (6 bases). The length of the CDR3 is 14 residues. V was clipped by 7 bases and J by 0 bases, with 9 bases between them. CDR3: CASNRAANTGELFF. The CDR3 DNA reads TGTGCCAGCAACAGGGCCGCGAACACCGGGGAGCTGTTTTTT.

This clonotype has only a few counts. The chain links TRBV12-3 or TRBV12-4 to TRBJ1-1; D may be TRBD1 (6 bases). V lost 5 bases, J lost 5 bases, and 9 bases lay in between. The CDR3 spans 12 residues. The DNA for the CDR3 is TGTGCCAGCAGTATCAGGGGAACTGAAGCTTTCTTT. It specifies CASSIRGTEAFF.

This chain joins TRBV20-1 and TRBJ1-4; the D is unclear. Per the germline V gene, CDR1 is DFQATT and CDR2 is SNEGSKA (reference sequence). V dropped 2 bases and J dropped 0 bases, with 10 bases sitting between them. This CDR3 spans 15 amino acids. The CDR3 loop reads CSARLPPATNEKLFF. CDR3 nucleotides: TGCAGTGCTAGACTACCTCCGGCAACTAATGAAAAACTGTTTTTT.

The chain couples TRBV20-1 to TRBJ2-3, with a weak D call TRBD1 (6 bases). Trimming left V 1 base short and J 3 bases short, with 14 bases between. Looked up from germline, CDR1 is DFQATT and CDR2 is SNEGSKA (reference sequence). The CDR3 loop spans 15 amino acids. Here the CDR3 DNA reads TGCAGTGCTAGAGCGTGGGGGCTTGGAACAGATACGCAGTATTTT. Protein: CSARAWGLGTDTQYF.

The sample holds a few counts of this clonotype. The chain is built from TRBV5-6 and TRBJ2-1; D is ambiguous. The V gene lost 0 bases and the J gene lost 4 bases, with 11 bases spanning the gap. The CDR3 spans 15 residues. Germline CDR1 and CDR2: SGHDT and YYEEEE. CDR3 residues: CASSLDSIKYNEQFF. The CDR3 DNA reads TGTGCCAGCAGCTTGGACAGCATTAAATACAATGAGCAGTTCTTC.

The V gene is TRBV29-1, the J gene TRBJ1-2, with TRBD1 identical over 8 bases. V lost 3 bases to trimming and J lost 7 bases; unmatched junction nucleotides: 10. CDR1 and CDR2 (germline): SQVTM, ANQGSEA. This CDR3 contains 14 residues. CDR3 sequence reads: CSVEKDREGFGYTF. CDR3 nucleotide sequence: TGCAGCGTTGAGAAGGACAGGGAGGGTTTTGGCTACACCTTC.

A few counts support this clonotype. V and J are TRBV28 and TRBJ1-1; the D gene is possibly TRBD1 (5 bases). This CDR3 has 12 amino acids. The V gene lost 2 bases and the J gene lost 10 bases, with 11 bases spanning the gap. Looked up from germline, CDR1 is MDHEN and CDR2 is SYDVKM. CDR3 coding DNA: TGTGCCAGCAGTTTAAAGGGCCAGGGAGCTTTCTTT. It is translated as CASSLKGQGAFF.

The V and J genes are TRBV29-1 and TRBJ2-6; D is unclear. This CDR3 region has 14 residues. With 3 bases removed from V and 0 bases from J, the gap between germline ends came to 6 bases. CDR1 and CDR2 (germline): SQVTM, ANQGSEA. The CDR3 DNA follows: TGCAGCGTTGAGGGTGACTCTGGGGCCAACGTCCTGACTTTC. Residues: CSVEGDSGANVLTF.

This chain links TRBV20-1 with TRBJ1-6; D uncertain. The V end was cut by 2 bases, the J end by 7 bases, with 6 bases between. Germline values: CDR1 DFQATT, CDR2 SNEGSKA (reference sequence). The CDR3 is 12 residues long. The CDR3 protein is CSARQQNSPLHF. The CDR3 region has the DNA TGCAGTGCTAGACAGCAAAATTCACCCCTCCACTTT.

This clonotype was picked up many times. V is TRBV2 and J is TRBJ1-6; no definite D call. V was trimmed by 3 bases and J by 6 bases, leaving 9 bases between them. Germline V lookup: CDR1 SNHLY, CDR2 FYNNEI. The CDR3 spans 14 residues. CDR3 sequence (DNA): TGTGCCAGCAGTGAGGACTTAGCTAATTCACCCCTCCACTTT. Its protein product is CASSEDLANSPLHF.

This clonotype was observed a few times. The chain employs TRBV19 and TRBJ1-4; 7 nucleotides align to TRBD1. The J segment lost 5 bases and the V segment lost 3 bases, leaving 12 bases of the junction unmatched. CDR1 and CDR2 from the germline V gene are LNHDA and SQIVND (reference sequence). The CDR3 runs 17 residues. CDR3 nucleotide sequence: TGTGCCAGTAGTATGGGGGGACAGCGTTATTGGAATGAAAAACTGTTTTTT. This sequence encodes CASSMGGQRYWNEKLFF.

This clonotype has only a few counts. The chain combines TRBV6-5 with TRBJ1-1; D gene ambiguous. Deletions cut 5 bases from V and 7 bases from J, with 8 bases between. CDR3 length: 11 residues. Germline-derived CDR1 and CDR2 are MNHEY and SVGAGI. CDR3 residues: CASSRASEAFF. The CDR3 bases are TGTGCCAGCAGTAGGGCCAGTGAAGCTTTCTTT.

The chain carries TRBV20-1 and TRBJ2-1; either TRBD1 or TRBD2 may fit D (5 bases each). The germline V gene encodes CDR1 DFQATT and CDR2 SNEGSKA (reference sequence). The CDR3 is made up of 16 amino acids. V was clipped by 6 bases and J by 3 bases, with 21 bases between them. Here the CDR3 DNA reads TGCAGTGCCCATAATCTCCAGGGAGAGTGCTACAATGAGCAGTTCTTC. It encodes CSAHNLQGECYNEQFF.

This clonotype has a handful of counts. The chain links TRBV20-1 to TRBJ1-6; the match to TRBD1 covers 10 bases. Germline V CDR1 and CDR2: DFQATT, SNEGSKA (reference sequence). This CDR3 is built from 20 residues. The junction had 13 bases not matched to a gene; V was cut back by 2 bases and J by 0 bases. The CDR3 loop is CSARSSSGTGVLSYNSPLHF. CDR3 nucleotides: TGCAGTGCTAGATCTTCGTCCGGGACAGGGGTCCTCTCCTATAATTCACCCCTCCACTTT.

The V gene is TRBV7-8, the J gene TRBJ2-3; tentatively, D is TRBD2 (6 bases). CDR3 length equals 15 residues. Germline V gene sequence: CDR1 SGHVS, CDR2 FQNEAQ. The V end was cut by 6 bases, the J end by 0 bases, with 13 bases between. Written as DNA, the CDR3 is TGTGCCAGCAGGGGTAGCGGCCTCAGCACAGATACGCAGTATTTT. Protein product: CASRGSGLSTDTQYF. Filled out from reference TRBV7-8 and TRBJ2-3, the complete variable domain reads GAGVSQSPRYKVAKRGQDVALRCDPISGHVSLFWYQQALGQGPEFLTYFQNEAQLDKSGLPSDRFFAERPEGSVSTLKIQRTQQEDSAVYLCASRGSGLSTDTQYFGPGTRLTVL.

V is TRBV12-3 or TRBV12-4 and J is TRBJ2-7; 7 nucleotides align to TRBD1. With V trimmed by 6 bases and J by 6 bases, 17 bases remained unmatched. The CDR3 length is 16 residues. The CDR3 DNA reads as TGTGCCAGCAGCACGCTACGGGACAGCCTGCGTGGCGAGCAGTACTTC. Residues: CASSTLRDSLRGEQYF.

The rearrangement joins TRBV12-3 or TRBV12-4 to TRBJ2-3; possibly TRBD1 for D (6 bases). This CDR3 is built from 14 residues. Trimming removed 6 bases from V and 6 bases from J, with 16 bases in between. CDR3 protein: CASRETGFRDTQYF. CDR3 in DNA: TGTGCCAGCAGGGAGACAGGATTTAGGGATACGCAGTATTTT.

This sequence joins TRBV12-3 or TRBV12-4 and TRBJ2-4; 7 nucleotides match TRBD2. The V gene end was trimmed by 3 bases and the J gene end by 3 bases; junction bases not matched to a gene: 14. This CDR3 comprises 18 residues. The CDR3 DNA is TGTGCCAGCAGTTTGGGACGTATTGGGGCGGGAGTCAAAAACATTCAGTACTTC. It encodes CASSLGRIGAGVKNIQYF.

This clonotype was seen more than once but under ten times. The CDR3 DNA reads as TGCAGTGCTACGAGGGACAGTTTTTCCTACGAGCAGTACTTC. Its protein is CSATRDSFSYEQYF. The J gene is TRBJ2-7, the V gene TRBV20-1, with 7 bases fitting TRBD1. This CDR3 has 14 residues. Germline assignment: CDR1 DFQATT and CDR2 SNEGSKA (reference sequence). V was pared by 4 bases and J by 1 base, with 7 bases of the junction left unmatched.

This chain uses TRBV20-1 with TRBJ2-3; no firm D call. Germline CDR1 and CDR2: DFQATT and SNEGSKA (reference sequence). The CDR3 is made up of 13 amino acids. The V and J ends lost 0 bases and 6 bases respectively, with 10 bases between them. The CDR3 coding sequence is TGCAGTGCTAGAGATATAGCCCCCGATACGCAGTATTTT. Translation: CSARDIAPDTQYF.

The V and J genes are TRBV7-8 and TRBJ2-7; D is perhaps TRBD1 (5 bases). The V and J ends lost 4 bases and 3 bases respectively, with 19 bases between them. The germline V gene has CDR1 SGHVS and CDR2 FQNEAQ. CDR3 length: 16 amino acids. This chain's CDR3 is CASSSPAGLSLYEQYF. The CDR3 region has the DNA TGTGCCAGCAGCTCACCGGCAGGGCTATCTCTCTACGAGCAGTACTTC. The whole variable domain, filled in from reference TRBV7-8 and TRBJ2-7, reads GAGVSQSPRYKVAKRGQDVALRCDPISGHVSLFWYQQALGQGPEFLTYFQNEAQLDKSGLPSDRFFAERPEGSVSTLKIQRTQQEDSAVYLCASSSPAGLSLYEQYFGPGTRLTVT.